Following are 32 T cell receptor beta chains from one sample sequenced in a study of blood T cell repertoires in COVID-19. The method was immunoSEQ multiplex PCR; TCRdb's version includes in-frame clones alone and lacks a portion of them. Of about 88,000 clones listed, about 85% are singletons. Sequencing was performed on peripheral blood. These receptors originate from a woman aged 70-85 years with acute or convalescent COVID-19.

This clone is deemed medium-sized. CDR3 in DNA: TGCGCCAGCAGCTCAATACAAACAGGGATTGCCCTTTTAACTGAAGCTTTCTTT. Its translation is CASSSIQTGIALLTEAFF. This chain joins TRBV4-3 and TRBJ1-1; maybe TRBD1 (6 bases). Trimming shortened V by 5 bases and J by 5 bases, and 27 bases separated the two germline ends. This CDR3 is 18 amino acids long. CDR1 is LGHNA and CDR2 is YSLEER in the germline V gene.

The chain couples TRBV19 to TRBJ2-1; no clear D gene. The CDR3 contains 16 residues. Trimming removed 5 bases at V and 7 bases at J, with 21 bases between. Germline CDR1 LNHDA, CDR2 SQIVND (reference sequence). Here the CDR3 DNA reads TGTGCCAGTAGTGTCGGAGAGTACGGTATCTTTAATGAGCAGTTCTTC. This sequence encodes CASSVGEYGIFNEQFF.

In this sample, this clone turned up a few times. The J gene is TRBJ1-1, the V gene TRBV19; 7 bases are a match to TRBD1. J gave up 3 bases and V 6 bases, and 7 bases lay outside the gene matches. This CDR3 spans 14 amino acids. Germline V gene lookup returns CDR1 LNHDA and CDR2 SQIVND (reference sequence). In DNA, the CDR3 is TGTGCCAGTAGGACAGGGCGTATAGACACTGAAGCTTTCTTT. Translating it yields CASRTGRIDTEAFF.

This chain uses TRBV6-5 with TRBJ1-1, with 9 nucleotides matching TRBD1. V trimming: 7 bases; J trimming: 6 bases; junction bases outside the gene matches: 9. This CDR3 contains 14 residues. Germline V gene lookup returns CDR1 MNHEY and CDR2 SVGAGI. The chain's CDR3 is CASMRGDRAPEAFF. CDR3 in DNA: TGTGCCAGCATGCGAGGGGACAGGGCCCCTGAAGCTTTCTTT.

The DNA of the CDR3 is TGTGCCAGCAGCCTAGGACCCGGGAGCGGGGAGACCCAGTACTTC. This sequence encodes CASSLGPGSGETQYF. The chain is built from TRBV11-2 and TRBJ2-5; perhaps TRBD2 as D (6 bases). Per germline, CDR1 SGHAT and CDR2 FQNNGV. V was cut by 5 bases and J by 5 bases, with 18 bases left in between. The CDR3 is made up of 15 amino acids. Using reference TRBV11-2 and TRBJ2-5 for the parts outside the CDR3, the full variable domain is EAGVAQSPRYKIIEKRQSVAFWCNPISGHATLYWYQQILGQGPKLLIQFQNNGVVDDSQLPKDRFSAERLKGVDSTLKIQPAKLEDSAVYLCASSLGPGSGETQYFGPGTRLLVL.

The chain carries TRBV4-1 and TRBJ1-2; D possibly corresponds to TRBD1 (5 bases). The V end lost 1 base, the J end lost 4 bases, and 10 bases lay between the germline ends. The CDR3 totals 14 residues. CDR1 is MGHRA, CDR2 YSYEKL, per germline. The CDR3 coding sequence is TGCGCCAGCAGCCAAGTTGGTCAGGGCTATGGCTACACCTTC. Amino acids: CASSQVGQGYGYTF.

The rearrangement uses TRBV7-6 and TRBJ1-1; weak D call: TRBD1 (6 bases). The CDR3 has 15 amino acids. Germline V gene sequence: CDR1 SGHVS, CDR2 FNYEAQ. V lost 1 base, J lost 6 bases, and 15 bases lay in between. The CDR3 region has the DNA TGTGCCAGCAGCTTAGGCGCAGGGGCCCAATCTGAAGCTTTCTTT. This gives the protein CASSLGAGAQSEAFF.

The chain couples TRBV12-3 or TRBV12-4 to TRBJ1-2; TRBD1 is a possible D gene (5 bases). There are 13 residues in the CDR3. Between the trimmed V and J ends, which lost 3 bases and 7 bases, there was a span of 12 bases. The CDR3 region is CASSFLRESGYTF. CDR3 bases: TGTGCCAGCAGTTTTCTCAGGGAAAGTGGCTACACCTTC.

V and J are TRBV10-1 and TRBJ2-7, with 12 bases identical to TRBD2. The CDR3 contains 17 residues. The trim removed 3 bases at V and 2 bases at J, leaving 8 bases unmatched. Germline CDR1 reads WNHNN; CDR2 reads SYGVQD (reference sequence). The CDR3 bases are TGCGCCAGCAGTGATTCCCGACTAGCGGGAGTTACCTACGAGCAGTACGTC. It is translated as CASSDSRLAGVTYEQYV.

The gene calls are TRBV6-5 and TRBJ2-3; 7 nucleotides line up with TRBD2. With V trimmed by 5 bases and J by 6 bases, 8 bases remained unmatched. Germline values: CDR1 MNHEY, CDR2 SVGAGI. CDR3 size: 14 residues. This CDR3 is CASSTAGVGDTQYF. The DNA for the CDR3 is TGTGCCAGCAGTACCGCGGGGGTGGGGGATACGCAGTATTTT.

The chain has TRBV4-3 and TRBJ1-2, with 7 bases lining up with TRBD1. CDR1 LGHNA and CDR2 YSLEER come from the germline V gene. V lost 4 bases to trimming and J lost 4 bases; unmatched junction nucleotides: 12. The CDR3 loop spans 16 amino acids. In DNA form, the CDR3 reads TGCGCCAGCAGCCTCGACTACAGGGGAGAGGTCTATGGCTACACCTTC. This translates into CASSLDYRGEVYGYTF.

The chain has TRBV4-1 and TRBJ2-3, with D unclear. Germline values: CDR1 MGHRA, CDR2 YSYEKL. This CDR3 is 16 amino acids long. V was trimmed by 4 bases and J by 1 base, leaving 15 bases between them. CDR3 nucleotide sequence: TGCGCCAGCAGCCCCCGAGCTAGTCGACGCACAGATACGCAGTATTTT. Amino acids: CASSPRASRRTDTQYF.

This sequence joins TRBV6-5 and TRBJ1-5, with D possibly TRBD1 on 5 matching bases. Trimming cost V 3 bases and J 10 bases, with 19 bases left between them. Germline V gives CDR1 MNHEY, CDR2 SVGAGI. The CDR3 is 15 residues long. DNA of the CDR3: TGTGCCAGCAGTTATTCGGCGGGACCGAAATACCCCCAGCATTTT. It yields the protein CASSYSAGPKYPQHF.

This clone was seen only a few times. The chain employs TRBV11-3 and TRBJ2-3; tentatively, D is TRBD2 (5 bases). The germline V gene encodes CDR1 SGHNT and CDR2 YENEEA. CDR3 length: 15 residues. Trimming shortened V by 7 bases and J by 2 bases, and 16 bases separated the two germline ends. The CDR3 sequence: CASTSSGKTTDTQYF. The CDR3 region has the DNA TGTGCCAGCACCTCTTCGGGGAAAACCACAGATACGCAGTATTTT.

The V gene is TRBV2, the J gene TRBJ2-1; D remains unclear. The ends were cut back, 5 bases at V and 0 bases at J, with 8 bases in the middle. Germline CDR1 SNHLY, CDR2 FYNNEI. This CDR3 spans 14 amino acids. CDR3 sequence (DNA): TGTGCCAGCAGTCCTTTGAGCTCCTACAATGAGCAGTTCTTC. This gives the protein CASSPLSSYNEQFF.

This chain uses TRBV6-5 with TRBJ1-5; no definite D call. The CDR3 loop spans 14 amino acids. V dropped 6 bases and J dropped 2 bases, with 11 bases sitting between them. Germline CDR1 MNHEY, CDR2 SVGAGI. The CDR3 reads CASSLDGGNQPQHF. CDR3 in DNA: TGTGCCAGCAGCTTAGACGGGGGCAATCAGCCCCAGCATTTT.

This clone occurred once. The chain carries TRBV18 and TRBJ2-5; TRBD1 agrees at 10 bases. This CDR3 contains 17 residues. J was trimmed by 2 bases and V by 1 base; bases with no gene match: 7. From germline, CDR1 is KGHSH and CDR2 LQKENI. The CDR3 loop reads CASSPLGTGEEQETQYF. The CDR3 DNA reads as TGTGCCAGCTCACCACTCGGGACAGGGGAAGAACAAGAGACCCAGTACTTC.

This chain uses TRBV11-3 with TRBJ2-5; no clear D gene. The CDR3 sequence is 13 residues long. Germline CDR1 reads SGHNT; CDR2 reads YENEEA. V was clipped by 4 bases and J by 3 bases, with 9 bases between them. DNA for the CDR3: TGTGCCAGCAGCTCTTACTATGAAGAGACCCAGTACTTC. It is translated as CASSSYYEETQYF.

The V call is TRBV7-9, the J call TRBJ2-1, with D maybe TRBD1 (5 bases). The CDR3 extends over 13 amino acids. The V gene lost 6 bases and the J gene lost 4 bases, with 10 bases spanning the gap. Germline CDR1 SEHNR, CDR2 FQNEAQ (reference sequence). The CDR3 loop reads CASSLGDYNEQFF. The CDR3 nucleotides are TGTGCCAGCAGTCTAGGGGATTACAATGAGCAGTTCTTC.

The chain has TRBV14 and TRBJ2-5; a weak D match, TRBD1 (6 bases). The V end lost 4 bases, the J end lost 2 bases, and 17 bases lay between the germline ends. The germline V gene encodes CDR1 SGHDN and CDR2 FVKESK. The CDR3 covers 16 residues. CDR3 loop: CASSPSGTGTQETQYF. The CDR3 DNA sequence: TGTGCCAGCAGCCCGTCGGGAACAGGGACACAAGAGACCCAGTACTTC.

The chain employs TRBV7-6 and TRBJ2-5, with TRBD1 identical over 7 bases. The CDR3 contains 14 residues. Germline CDR1 and CDR2: SGHVS and FNYEAQ. V lost 5 bases, J lost 4 bases, and 7 bases stayed unmatched. The CDR3: CASSLTGSRETQYF. CDR3 in DNA: TGTGCCAGCAGCCTGACAGGGTCTCGAGAGACCCAGTACTTC.

DNA for the CDR3: TGCGCCAGCAGCCCCGGACTAGCGGGAGGACAGGAGACCCAGTACTTC. This gives the protein CASSPGLAGGQETQYF. This chain uses TRBV4-3 with TRBJ2-5, with 14 nucleotides matching TRBD2. Germline trimming cut 4 bases from V and 5 bases from J; bases unmatched to any gene: 6. CDR3 size: 16 residues. Germline V gene sequence: CDR1 LGHNA, CDR2 YSLEER.

The chain combines TRBV10-1 with TRBJ2-1, with 7 bases fitting TRBD2. The CDR3 totals 16 residues. Per germline, CDR1 WNHNN and CDR2 SYGVQD (reference sequence). The V and J ends lost 2 bases and 1 base, in that order; junction bases with no gene match: 5. CDR3 sequence reads: CASSEHLGGSYNEQFF. The CDR3 DNA follows: TGCGCCAGCAGTGAGCATCTGGGGGGGTCCTACAATGAGCAGTTCTTC.

This chain connects TRBV5-1 to TRBJ1-5; D not resolved. Germline CDR1 and CDR2: SGHRS and YFSETQ. V gave up 0 bases and J gave up 0 bases, with 7 bases separating them. The CDR3 loop spans 15 amino acids. The CDR3 region has the DNA TGCGCCAGCAGCTTGGCGGGAGATAGCAATCAGCCCCAGCATTTT. It specifies CASSLAGDSNQPQHF.

The V gene is TRBV11-2, the J gene TRBJ2-1, with 9 bases identical to TRBD1. Germline assignment: CDR1 SGHAT and CDR2 FQNNGV. V lost 5 bases to trimming and J lost 9 bases; unmatched junction nucleotides: 11. This CDR3 is 15 amino acids long. The CDR3 protein is CASSRDRVTLGEQFF. The CDR3 nucleotides are TGTGCCAGCAGCCGGGACAGGGTGACCCTAGGTGAGCAGTTCTTC.

This clone occurred once. The genes are TRBV9 and TRBJ1-2; TRBD1 aligns across 7 bases. CDR1 is SGDLS and CDR2 is YYNGEE in the germline V gene. The CDR3 covers 13 residues. J was trimmed by 5 bases and V by 3 bases; bases with no gene match: 4. CDR3 protein: CASSADRAYGYTF. DNA for the CDR3: TGTGCCAGCAGCGCTGACAGGGCGTATGGCTACACCTTC.

The CDR3 protein is CASSRTGDNSPLHF. Written as DNA, the CDR3 is TGCGCCAGCAGCAGGACAGGGGACAATTCACCCCTCCACTTT. The chain is built from TRBV5-1 and TRBJ1-6, with 9 bases aligning to TRBD1. The germline V gene encodes CDR1 SGHRS and CDR2 YFSETQ. Losses at the gene ends were 4 bases for V and 7 bases for J; bases not matched to a gene: 3. The CDR3 is 14 residues long.

CDR3 sequence: CASSLPGRTDTQYF. The CDR3 bases are TGCGCCAGCAGCCTTCCGGGTCGCACAGATACGCAGTATTTT. The chain combines TRBV10-2 with TRBJ2-3, with no clear D. The ends were cut back, 6 bases at V and 1 base at J, with 11 bases in the middle. In germline, CDR1 is WSHSY, CDR2 SAAADI. The CDR3 has 14 amino acids.

The chain uses TRBV5-1 and TRBJ1-2; tentative D call: TRBD1 (5 bases). The V end was cut by 6 bases, the J end by 5 bases, with 17 bases between. The CDR3 covers 14 residues. Germline V gene sequence: CDR1 SGHRS, CDR2 YFSETQ. CDR3 residues: CASTPGADKYGYTF. The CDR3 bases are TGCGCCAGCACTCCTGGGGCGGATAAATATGGCTACACCTTC.

This rearrangement joins TRBV7-2 to TRBJ1-1; maybe TRBD1 (5 bases). V lost 4 bases and J 0 bases, leaving 12 bases between the germline ends. The CDR3 has 15 residues. Germline V gene lookup returns CDR1 SGHTA and CDR2 FQGNSA. The CDR3 DNA follows: TGTGCCAGCAGCTCCGAAGGGGATATGAACACTGAAGCTTTCTTT. This codes for CASSSEGDMNTEAFF.

Ten or more counts support this clone. V and J are TRBV10-3 and TRBJ1-1, with a possible D match to TRBD1 (5 bases). Germline CDR1 is ENHRY and CDR2 is SYGVKD. The CDR3 is 14 residues long. V lost 6 bases and J lost 4, with 15 bases in between. In DNA form, the CDR3 reads TGTGCCATCAGGTTAGACACGGGGGGCACTGAAGCTTTCTTT. Residues: CAIRLDTGGTEAFF.

The chain has TRBV10-1 and TRBJ2-2, with 9 bases that match TRBD1. CDR1 is WNHNN, CDR2 SYGVQD, per germline (reference sequence). V was pared by 6 bases and J by 0 bases, with 8 bases of the junction left unmatched. The CDR3 loop spans 17 amino acids. The DNA for the CDR3 is TGCGCCAGCAGCGCCGGACAGGGGATTGCGAACACCGGGGAGCTGTTTTTT. It translates to CASSAGQGIANTGELFF.